This T cell receptor beta chain originates from a study of T cells in Graves' hyperthyroidism and ophthalmopathy. Findings and limits, study-wide: Most clonotypes that expanded in the thyroid above 0.001 also showed up in blood. Ophthalmopathy was identified by the model a median about seven months ahead of onset.

CDR1 KGHDR and CDR2 SFDVKD come from the germline V gene. This CDR3 comprises 12 residues. The V end lost 10 bases, the J end lost 1 base, and 9 bases lay between the germline ends. This clonotype was seen many times. Its antigen is as yet unknown. Hyperthyroidism was newly diagnosed in patients aged 18 to 65 (duration under 2 months). Clinicians diagnosed patients from clinical symptoms, serum thyroxine and TRAb, thyroid ultrasound and orbital computed tomography. Amplification of TCR beta CDR3 regions used RNA as the template. Carried out on the TCR CDR3, a first-round RT-PCR used the HTBI primer set. TCRdb used MiXCR to reprocess the multiplex PCR reads, holding one entry per CDR3 protein. Among some 600,000 distinct CDR3 sequences, under 60% were seen once, and the ten largest hold approximately 8.2%.

The chain links TRBV24-1 to TRBJ1-1; D may be TRBD1 (5 bases). The sequence was collected from a woman aged 18 to 35 with Graves' hyperthyroidism. Sequencing was performed on peripheral blood or thyroid tissue (not recorded which). The CDR3, as DNA: TGTGCCACTTCAACAGGGAACACTGAAGCTTTCTTT. Amino acid sequence: CATSTGNTEAFF.